Listed below are T cell receptor beta chains from one sample, sequenced in a study of blood T cells in healthy people across ages. One entry per CDR3 protein, called by TCRdb with MiXCR from the 5' RACE reads. The sample comprises 750,000 to 950,000 distinct CDR3 sequences, 29% of which are singletons, and roughly 10% rests with the top ten. This same sample was also taken into another study, of T cells of mothers and their children.

The source material was blood. Receptors were obtained from a woman aged 40 to 49 in good health. The CDR3 runs from the conserved cysteine through the conserved F or W. A D gene is named only where the DNA matches it firmly. The listing skips clone size in some rows; elsewhere it reads once, few, many or a size class.

V	D	J	size	CDR3	DNA
TRBV4-1	.	TRBJ1-2	.	CASSQEGDFSDYGYTF	TGCGCCAGCAGCCAAGAGGGGGACTTCTCGGACTATGGCTACACCTTC
TRBV6-2/TRBV6-3	.	TRBJ2-1	.	CASRNWAGWFF	TGTGCCAGCAGGAATTGGGCAGGGTGGTTCTTC
TRBV10-3	.	TRBJ1-2	many	CAISLDGRNGYTF	TGTGCCATCAGCTTGGACGGAAGAAATGGCTACACCTTC
TRBV20-1	TRBD1	TRBJ2-7	.	CSARGSGTDPYEQYF	TGCAGTGCTAGAGGTTCCGGGACAGACCCCTACGAGCAGTACTTC
TRBV5-6	.	TRBJ2-1	.	CASSLIAAYNEQFF	TGTGCCAGCAGCTTGATAGCGGCCTACAATGAGCAGTTCTTC
TRBV7-9	TRBD1	TRBJ2-3	many	CASSPGQGVDTQYF	TGTGCCAGCAGCCCGGGACAGGGGGTAGATACGCAGTATTTT
TRBV3-1	.	TRBJ1-6	few	CASSYLTGRNSPLHF	TGTGCCAGCAGCTATTTAACAGGGCGCAATTCACCCCTCCACTTT
TRBV7-2	.	TRBJ1-5	many	CASSLAQGGQPQHF	TGTGCCAGCAGCTTAGCGCAGGGTGGTCAGCCCCAGCATTTT
TRBV12-3/TRBV12-4	.	TRBJ2-3	.	CASSFASRGTQYF	TGTGCCAGCAGTTTTGCCTCTAGGGGGACGCAGTATTTT
TRBV5-6	.	TRBJ1-2	.	CASSLRGYPNYGYTF	TGTGCCAGCAGCTTAAGGGGTTACCCTAACTATGGCTACACCTTC
TRBV7-6	.	TRBJ1-4	.	CASSLAGSLGEKLFF	TGTGCCAGCAGCTTAGCTGGGTCCTTAGGTGAAAAACTGTTTTTT
TRBV7-8	.	TRBJ2-7	.	CASSLAGPEQYF	TGTGCCAGCAGCTTAGCCGGTCCCGAGCAGTACTTC
TRBV7-6	.	TRBJ2-2	few	CASSPPRGAGELFF	TGTGCCAGCAGCCCCCCTAGGGGGGCCGGGGAGCTGTTTTTT
TRBV20-1	.	TRBJ2-2	.	CSARPRRGITGELFF	TGCAGTGCTAGGCCTCGGCGGGGCATCACCGGGGAGCTGTTTTTT
TRBV28	.	TRBJ1-2	many	CASSFSDSYGYTF	TGTGCCAGCAGTTTCTCAGATAGCTATGGCTACACCTTC
TRBV20-1	.	TRBJ1-6	.	CSARDGGNVQRSPLHF	TGCAGTGCTAGAGATGGCGGAAACGTACAACGTTCACCCCTCCACTTT
TRBV7-2	TRBD1	TRBJ1-5	.	CASSLGRTGTGSNSNQPQHF	TGTGCCAGCAGCCTAGGCCGAACCGGGACAGGGTCTAATAGCAATCAGCCCCAGCATTTT
TRBV5-1	TRBD1	TRBJ1-1	few	CASSLRDRGYMNTEAFF	TGCGCCAGCAGCTTACGGGACAGGGGTTATATGAACACTGAAGCTTTCTTT
TRBV6-5	TRBD2	TRBJ2-1	.	CASSQTSGGINEQFF	TGTGCCAGCAGCCAAACTAGCGGGGGGATAAATGAGCAGTTCTTC
TRBV7-3	.	TRBJ1-2	.	CASSPTTLGYGYTF	TGTGCCAGCAGCCCCACGACCTTGGGCTATGGCTACACCTTC
TRBV5-1	.	TRBJ2-1	few	CASSLAKGMRNSYNEQFF	TGCGCCAGCAGCTTGGCCAAGGGCATGAGAAACTCCTACAATGAGCAGTTCTTC
TRBV5-1	.	TRBJ2-3	many	CASSPTLVGSTDTQYF	TGCGCCAGCAGCCCAACCCTAGTTGGGAGCACAGATACGCAGTATTTT
TRBV24-1	.	TRBJ2-3	.	CATSDPTRGTDTQYF	TGTGCCACCAGTGATCCAACTAGGGGCACAGATACGCAGTATTTT
TRBV7-9	.	TRBJ2-1	many	CASSLQYEQFF	TGTGCCAGCAGCTTGCAATATGAGCAGTTCTTC
TRBV6-5	.	TRBJ1-3	few	CANSYSMGHLGTGNTIYF	TGTGCCAACAGTTACTCGATGGGTCACTTAGGGACTGGAAACACCATATATTTT
TRBV5-1	TRBD2	TRBJ2-1	.	CASTLAGGSYNEQFF	TGCGCCAGCACCCTAGCGGGGGGCTCCTACAATGAGCAGTTCTTC
TRBV29-1	.	TRBJ2-3	few	CSVEEGSPGTDTQYF	TGCAGCGTTGAAGAGGGCAGTCCCGGGACAGATACGCAGTATTTT
TRBV12-3/TRBV12-4	TRBD1	TRBJ2-7	.	CASRATGTGVVQYF	TGTGCCAGCAGGGCTACCGGGACAGGGGTGGTTCAGTACTTC
TRBV20-1	.	TRBJ2-3	many	CSAPEGVDTQYF	TGCAGTGCTCCGGAGGGGGTGGATACGCAGTATTTT
TRBV9	.	TRBJ2-2	.	CASSINTGELFF	TGTGCCAGCAGCATCAACACCGGGGAGCTGTTTTTT
TRBV28	TRBD1	TRBJ2-5	.	CASSLVPRGQGQYF	TGTGCCAGCAGTTTGGTCCCCAGGGGGCAGGGGCAGTACTTC
TRBV5-1	TRBD1	TRBJ2-5	many	CASSADRGVVETQYF	TGCGCCAGCAGCGCGGACAGGGGAGTCGTCGAGACCCAGTACTTC
TRBV3-1	TRBD1	TRBJ1-1	.	CASSQPGTANTEAFF	TGTGCCAGCAGCCAACCCGGGACAGCGAACACTGAAGCTTTCTTT
TRBV20-1	.	TRBJ2-5	.	CSARDPEGGKQYF	TGCAGTGCTAGAGATCCCGAGGGGGGGAAGCAGTACTTC
TRBV12-3/TRBV12-4	TRBD1	TRBJ1-6	many	CASSLGQGYRSPLHF	TGTGCCAGCAGTCTCGGACAGGGGTATAGGTCACCCCTCCACTTT
TRBV7-2	TRBD2	TRBJ2-1	many	CASSLLAGGSSYNEQFF	TGTGCCAGCAGCTTATTGGCGGGGGGGAGCTCCTACAATGAGCAGTTCTTC
TRBV30	TRBD2	TRBJ2-3	.	CAWSESGGDTQYF	TGTGCCTGGAGTGAGAGCGGGGGAGATACGCAGTATTTT
TRBV6-1	.	TRBJ1-1	.	CASSERRLNTEAFF	TGTGCCAGCAGTGAAAGGCGGTTGAACACTGAAGCTTTCTTT
TRBV9	.	TRBJ1-4	.	CASSSGGQSNEKLFF	TGTGCCAGCAGCAGTGGAGGACAGTCTAATGAAAAACTGTTTTTT
TRBV28	.	TRBJ2-5	few	CASSLPGREKETQYF	TGTGCCAGCAGTTTACCTGGACGGGAAAAGGAGACCCAGTACTTC
TRBV28	.	TRBJ2-3	.	CASSLYPPGDTQYF	TGTGCCAGCAGTTTATACCCACCAGGAGATACGCAGTATTTT
TRBV7-2	.	TRBJ1-4	.	CASSLAGGAGEKLFF	TGTGCCAGCAGCTTAGCTGGGGGGGCTGGGGAAAAACTGTTTTTT
TRBV5-1	TRBD1	TRBJ1-5	few	CASSLGTGDVYQPQHF	TGCGCCAGCAGCTTAGGGACAGGGGATGTGTATCAGCCCCAGCATTTT
TRBV12-3/TRBV12-4	TRBD1	TRBJ1-4	few	CASSLNGQGREKLFF	TGTGCCAGCAGCCTCAACGGACAGGGGCGTGAAAAACTGTTTTTT